The 28 T cell receptor beta chains listed next were all sequenced from one sample in a study of human T cells and chemical hapten exposure. Sample time point: healthy volunteer bleed at 6 weeks. Extraction of total RNA was performed on unfractionated whole blood. TCRdb called the RACE reads again in MiXCR, with one record for every CDR3 protein. The data show tens of thousands of distinct CDR3 sequences, roughly 5.4% seen once. Material for sequencing was whole blood. The source is a human donor in good health. Some clones in this sample may be carry-over from other donors' samples.

This clonotype was recorded many times. The chain links TRBV20-1 to TRBJ2-7, with 10 nucleotides matching TRBD2. After removal of 5 bases from V and 5 bases from J, the junction contained 9 bases not matched to a gene. The CDR3 is 14 amino acids. From germline, CDR1 is DFQATT and CDR2 SNEGSKA (reference sequence). As DNA, the CDR3 is TGCAGTGCTCCGAGCGGGGGGGCCGGCGACGAGCAGTACTTC. The encoded protein is CSAPSGGAGDEQYF.

In this sample, this clonotype turned up many times. CDR3 nucleotides: TGTGCCAGCGGAGACACCCGTGATCAGCCCCAGCATTTT. Amino acids: CASGDTRDQPQHF. The V and J genes are TRBV6-2 or TRBV6-3 and TRBJ1-5; D remains ambiguous. This CDR3 has 13 amino acids. Trimming took off 8 bases at V and 5 bases at J, with 13 bases between the two ends. In germline, CDR1 is MNHEY, CDR2 SVGEGT.

This clonotype was seen many times. V usage is TRBV6-2 or TRBV6-3 and J usage is TRBJ2-4; D unresolved. Germline CDR1 reads MNHEY; CDR2 reads SVGEGT. CDR3 length: 14 amino acids. V was trimmed by 4 bases and J by 4 bases, leaving 11 bases between them. The CDR3 here is CASSSDGQKNIQYF. In DNA, the CDR3 is TGTGCCAGCAGTTCGGACGGCCAGAAAAACATTCAGTACTTC.

As regards this clonotype: A read error is possible here, since a much larger clone lies one base away. CDR3 amino acids: CATSSSGTKNIQYF. The CDR3 region has the DNA TGTGCCACCTCATCTAGCGGAACCAAAAACATTCAGTACTTC. The chain employs TRBV15 and TRBJ2-4; TRBD2 matches at 7 bases. V was pared by 8 bases and J by 2 bases, with 6 bases of the junction left unmatched. The germline V gene has CDR1 LNHNV and CDR2 YYDKDF (reference sequence). This CDR3 has 14 residues.

This clonotype occurred a few times. The rearrangement links TRBV5-1 to TRBJ2-3; 8 bases align to TRBD2. Germline-derived CDR1 and CDR2 are SGHRS and YFSETQ. V trimming: 4 bases; J trimming: 2 bases; junction bases outside the gene matches: 9. The CDR3 length is 16 residues. CDR3 region: CASSNLAGGVTDTQYF. The CDR3 region has the DNA TGCGCCAGCAGCAACCTAGCGGGTGGCGTCACAGATACGCAGTATTTT.

The table lists this clonotype with a few counts. The rearrangement links TRBV27 to TRBJ1-2; 9 bases are shared with TRBD1. The CDR3 has 16 residues. Per the germline V gene, CDR1 is MNHEY and CDR2 is SMNVEV (reference sequence). V lost 1 base and J lost 0; bases outside the gene matches: 3. This CDR3 is CASSLLGQGTNYGYTF. The CDR3 DNA reads as TGTGCCAGCAGTTTATTAGGACAGGGGACTAACTATGGCTACACCTTC.

This clonotype was seen ten or more times. The rearrangement uses TRBV20-1 and TRBJ2-1, with 14 bases lining up with TRBD2. This CDR3 region has 18 residues. The trim removed 1 base at V and 0 bases at J, leaving 5 bases unmatched. From germline, CDR1 is DFQATT and CDR2 SNEGSKA (reference sequence). In DNA, the CDR3 is TGCAGTGCTAGAGCGACTAGCGGGAGGGCAGGCTCCTACAATGAGCAGTTCTTC. This sequence encodes CSARATSGRAGSYNEQFF.

The table lists this clonotype with many counts. V and J are TRBV11-2 and TRBJ1-1; TRBD1 matches 8 bases. The germline V gene encodes CDR1 SGHAT and CDR2 FQNNGV. J gave up 1 base and V 4 bases, and 8 bases lay outside the gene matches. CDR3 length equals 16 residues. CDR3 coding DNA: TGTGCCAGCAGCTCCTGGGTCAGGGGGCGGAACACTGAAGCTTTCTTT. This sequence encodes CASSSWVRGRNTEAFF. Full variable domain (outside the CDR3, taken from reference TRBV11-2 and TRBJ1-1): EAGVAQSPRYKIIEKRQSVAFWCNPISGHATLYWYQQILGQGPKLLIQFQNNGVVDDSQLPKDRFSAERLKGVDSTLKIQPAKLEDSAVYLCASSSWVRGRNTEAFFGQGTRLTVV.

This clonotype has ten or more counts. V gene TRBV5-6 combines with J gene TRBJ2-3, with TRBD1 matching over 7 bases. CDR1 and CDR2 from the germline V gene are SGHDT and YYEEEE. This CDR3 contains 15 residues. Trimming at V came to 1 base and at J to 3 bases, leaving 5 bases not matched to a gene. The CDR3 loop reads CASSLTGAGTDTQYF. For the CDR3, the DNA is TGTGCCAGCAGCTTGACAGGGGCTGGAACAGATACGCAGTATTTT. Combining the CDR3 with reference TRBV5-6 and TRBJ2-3 gives the whole variable domain DAGVTQSPTHLIKTRGQQVTLRCSPKSGHDTVSWYQQALGQGPQFIFQYYEEEERQRGNFPDRFSGHQFPNYSSELNVNALLLGDSALYLCASSLTGAGTDTQYFGPGTRLTVL.

There are many counts of this clonotype. The chain is built from TRBV2 and TRBJ1-5; TRBD1 is a possible D gene (6 bases). The CDR3 spans 13 residues. Trimming took off 4 bases at V and 6 bases at J, with 10 bases between the two ends. The germline CDR1 and CDR2 sequences are SNHLY and FYNNEI. The CDR3 nucleotides are TGTGCCAGCAGTGTCTTAGGGGGTCAGCCCCAGCATTTT. This sequence encodes CASSVLGGQPQHF.

This clonotype was seen many times. The rearrangement uses TRBV29-1 and TRBJ2-3; D might be TRBD1 or TRBD2, each matching 6 bases. V shed 7 bases and J shed 2 bases, with 22 bases lying between them. The CDR3 loop spans 16 amino acids. Germline CDR1 reads SQVTM; CDR2 reads ANQGSEA. The CDR3 nucleotides read TGCAGCGGGCGCGCACAGGGAGGTTTGGCCACAGATACGCAGTATTTT. Residues: CSGRAQGGLATDTQYF.

This clonotype was counted a few times. The rearrangement links TRBV6-2 or TRBV6-3 to TRBJ1-1; tentatively, D is TRBD1 (6 bases). Germline loops: CDR1 MNHEY, CDR2 SVGEGT. The CDR3 has 14 amino acids. V was cut by 8 bases and J by 5 bases, with 18 bases left in between. CDR3 sequence reads: CASYDGGARTEAFF. DNA for the CDR3: TGTGCCAGCTATGACGGGGGGGCGCGGACTGAAGCTTTCTTT.

This clonotype was found once. This may arise from a read error, as a much more abundant clone is one base away. The chain carries TRBV14 and TRBJ1-5; D not resolved. The CDR3 contains 15 residues. CDR1 and CDR2 (germline): SGHDN, FVKESK. The ends were cut back, 1 base at V and 3 bases at J, with 10 bases in the middle. The CDR3 bases are TGTGCCAGCAGCCAAGGGGGAGTGGACAATCAGCCCCAGCATTTT. Its translation is CASSQGGVDNQPQHF.

This clonotype was seen a few times. The chain is built from TRBV7-2 and TRBJ2-3, with D unclear. Per the germline V gene, CDR1 is SGHTA and CDR2 is FQGNSA. Trimming cost V 2 bases and J 0 bases, with 9 bases left between them. The CDR3 runs 15 residues. For the CDR3, the DNA is TGTGCCAGCAGCTTATTGTTTCTAAGCACAGATACGCAGTATTTT. It specifies CASSLLFLSTDTQYF.

Ten or more counts support this clonotype. The J gene is TRBJ1-5, the V gene TRBV20-1; 7 positions match TRBD1. The CDR3 has 17 amino acids. In germline, CDR1 is DFQATT, CDR2 SNEGSKA (reference sequence). Losses at the gene ends were 6 bases for V and 0 bases for J; bases not matched to a gene: 14. CDR3 coding DNA: TGCAGTGCAAAATCGACAGGGTCGATAGTTAGCAATCAGCCCCAGCATTTT. Amino acid sequence: CSAKSTGSIVSNQPQHF.

This clonotype appeared many times. The chain employs TRBV20-1 and TRBJ1-2; D might be TRBD1 (5 bases). This CDR3 has 13 amino acids. Germline V gene data show CDR1 as DFQATT and CDR2 as SNEGSKA (reference sequence). V lost 0 bases and J 6 bases, leaving 11 bases between the germline ends. CDR3 nucleotide sequence: TGCAGTGCTAGAGATTTGGGGGTAGATGGCTACACCTTC. Protein sequence: CSARDLGVDGYTF.

This chain uses TRBV29-1 with TRBJ1-2; D unclear. Germline-derived CDR1 and CDR2 are SQVTM and ANQGSEA. The CDR3 is 13 residues long. V lost 7 bases to trimming and J lost 0 bases, with 12 bases between them. Here the CDR3 DNA reads TGCAGCGCCTACAGAGACTCTAACTATGGCTACACCTTC. Translated, it gives CSAYRDSNYGYTF.

There are many counts of this clonotype. This rearrangement joins TRBV27 to TRBJ2-3; 9 bases match TRBD2. V lost 7 bases, J lost 3 bases, and 17 bases stayed unmatched. Germline CDR1 is MNHEY and CDR2 is SMNVEV (reference sequence). The CDR3 is 18 amino acids. CDR3 nucleotides: TGTGCCAGCATCCCCGTTGCGGGGGGGCTCACTTCGACAGATACGCAGTATTTT. Translated, it gives CASIPVAGGLTSTDTQYF.

This clonotype came up many times. The J gene is TRBJ2-7, the V gene TRBV29-1, with 7 bases that match TRBD1. Germline CDR1 reads SQVTM; CDR2 reads ANQGSEA. V gave up 5 bases and J gave up 0 bases; unmatched junction bases: 16. The CDR3 consists of 17 residues. The CDR3 nucleotides are TGCAGCGTTCTATGGGCTTCCGGACAGGTCGCCTCCTACGAGCAGTACTTC. Residues: CSVLWASGQVASYEQYF.

This clonotype has just a few counts. CDR3 sequence (DNA): TGTGCCAGCAGTTTATGGGGGGCCACTGGAAACACCATATATTTT. This encodes CASSLWGATGNTIYF. The chain employs TRBV28 and TRBJ1-3, with a possible D match to TRBD1 (6 bases). This CDR3 region has 15 residues. Germline V lookup: CDR1 MDHEN, CDR2 SYDVKM. V was trimmed by 0 bases and J by 2 bases, leaving 8 bases between them. Supplemented by reference TRBV28 and TRBJ1-3, the full variable domain reads DVKVTQSSRYLVKRTGEKVFLECVQDMDHENMFWYRQDPGLGLRLIYFSYDVKMKEKGDIPEGYSVSREKKERFSLILESASTNQTSMYLCASSLWGATGNTIYFGEGSWLTVV.

This clonotype was counted ten times or more. The V call is TRBV2, the J call TRBJ2-1; TRBD2 agrees at 9 bases. Per the germline V gene, CDR1 is SNHLY and CDR2 is FYNNEI. This CDR3 is 15 amino acids long. V gave up 7 bases and J gave up 5 bases; unmatched junction bases: 9. The chain's CDR3 is CASKKRSGGDNEQFF. CDR3 DNA: TGTGCCAGCAAGAAGCGTAGCGGGGGCGACAATGAGCAGTTCTTC.

In its sample, this clonotype was seen many times. The chain carries TRBV10-2 and TRBJ2-3; 12 positions agree with TRBD2. Germline CDR1 and CDR2: WSHSY and SAAADI. The ends lost 5 bases at V and 3 bases at J; junction bases unmatched: 9. The CDR3 consists of 17 residues. The chain's CDR3 is CASSFSFLAGGTDTQYF. As DNA, the CDR3 is TGCGCCAGCAGTTTTAGCTTTCTAGCGGGGGGGACAGATACGCAGTATTTT.

This sequence joins TRBV27 and TRBJ2-7, with 7 bases that match TRBD2. Germline values: CDR1 MNHEY, CDR2 SMNVEV (reference sequence). This CDR3 is built from 14 residues. J lost 1 base, V lost 4 bases, and 4 bases had no gene match. The CDR3 DNA reads TGTGCCAGCAGTTCTAGCGGCCTATCCTACGAGCAGTACTTC. Its translation: CASSSSGLSYEQYF.

This clonotype has a count of ten or more. The chain uses TRBV29-1 and TRBJ2-1; D might be TRBD2 (6 bases). Trimming took off 7 bases at V and 8 bases at J, with 12 bases between the two ends. The CDR3 sequence is 11 residues long. Germline V gives CDR1 SQVTM, CDR2 ANQGSEA. The CDR3 nucleotides are TGCAGCGGACGGTCGGGGGATGAGCAGTTCTTC. Translated, it gives CSGRSGDEQFF.

This clonotype was picked up many times. The gene calls are TRBV5-1 and TRBJ1-2, with D hard to call. The V and J ends lost 4 bases and 6 bases respectively, with 10 bases between them. Germline V gene data show CDR1 as SGHRS and CDR2 as YFSETQ. The CDR3 is 12 residues long. The CDR3 nucleotides are TGCGCCAGCAGCCCCCCGAGCCATGGCTACACCTTC. Translating gives CASSPPSHGYTF.

The chain combines TRBV12-3 or TRBV12-4 with TRBJ1-2, with 9 bases that match TRBD1. Trimming cost V 6 bases and J 8 bases; bases outside gene matches: 4. This CDR3 region has 12 residues. The CDR3 DNA reads TGTGCCAGCAGATACAGGGGGCTAGGCTACACCTTC. Protein sequence: CASRYRGLGYTF.

The chain employs TRBV20-1 and TRBJ1-5, with D maybe TRBD1 (6 bases). The V end lost 6 bases, the J end lost 3 bases, and 24 bases lay between the germline ends. CDR3 size: 17 residues. Germline lookup yields CDR1 DFQATT and CDR2 SNEGSKA (reference sequence). Here the CDR3 reads CSAARNRDTRFNQPQHF. CDR3 DNA: TGCAGTGCGGCCAGGAACCGGGACACCCGTTTCAATCAGCCCCAGCATTTT.

This clonotype has ten or more counts. This sequence joins TRBV6-2 or TRBV6-3 and TRBJ2-1; 8 bases line up with TRBD2. Looked up from germline, CDR1 is MNHEY and CDR2 is SVGEGT. Losses at the gene ends were 2 bases for V and 0 bases for J; bases not matched to a gene: 9. CDR3 length: 18 amino acids. Written as DNA, the CDR3 is TGTGCCAGCAGTTACCTGGAAGCGGGGGCGAGCTCCTACAATGAGCAGTTCTTC. Translation: CASSYLEAGASSYNEQFF.